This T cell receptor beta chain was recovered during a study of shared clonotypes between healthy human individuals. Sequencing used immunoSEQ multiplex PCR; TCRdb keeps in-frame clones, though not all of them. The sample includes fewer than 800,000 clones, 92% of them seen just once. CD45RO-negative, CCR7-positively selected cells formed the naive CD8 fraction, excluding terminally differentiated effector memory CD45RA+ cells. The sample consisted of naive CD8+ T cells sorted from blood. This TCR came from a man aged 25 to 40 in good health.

The CDR3, as DNA: TGTGCCTATGCCCGGGGATCCTATGGCTACACCTTC. Encoded protein: CAYARGSYGYTF. This chain joins TRBV30 and TRBJ1-2; D is unclear. Germline V gives CDR1 GTSNPN, CDR2 SVGIG (reference sequence). V lost 7 bases and J lost 4, with 13 bases in between. The CDR3 sequence is 12 residues long.